Listed below are T cell receptor beta chains from one sample, sequenced in a study of cytomegalovirus exposure and HLA in healthy donors. TCRdb's copy holds only in-frame clones and misses some; the assay was immunoSEQ multiplex PCR. The sample records approximately 150,000 clones, about 77% being singletons. Sequencing was performed on PBMCs. The source of these receptors is a man aged 25-45 years in good health and CMV-seronegative. Each CDR3 is given with its conserved first and last residue. The order of the fields is clone size, J gene, D gene, V gene, CDR3 protein, CDR3 DNA. A D gene is named only where the DNA matches it firmly. Clone size is shown for a subset of rows, as once, few, many or a class of expanded clone.

NA | TRBJ2-7 | NA | TRBV4-2 | CASSQVVTGSSYEQYF | TGTGCCAGCAGCCAAGTAGTAACGGGTTCCTCCTACGAGCAGTACTTC
NA | TRBJ1-5 | NA | TRBV2 | CASSERGRGINQPQHF | TGTGCCAGCAGTGAAAGGGGAAGGGGAATCAATCAGCCCCAGCATTTT
NA | TRBJ2-1 | NA | TRBV4-3 | CASSLRTEYNEQFF | TGCGCCAGCAGCCTAAGGACAGAGTACAATGAGCAGTTCTTC
NA | TRBJ2-7 | TRBD2 | TRBV4-3 | CASSQDPAGGYEQYF | TGCGCCAGCAGCCAAGACCCAGCGGGAGGCTACGAGCAGTACTTC
NA | TRBJ2-7 | NA | TRBV7-9 | CASSLAGGRRVYDEQYF | TGTGCCAGCAGCTTAGCGGGAGGACGTCGGGTTTACGACGAGCAGTACTTC
NA | TRBJ1-1 | NA | TRBV14 | CASRITGLAGTEAFF | TGTGCCAGCAGGATTACAGGACTAGCGGGGACTGAAGCTTTCTTT
NA | TRBJ2-7 | NA | TRBV28 | CASKSTGRGGEQYF | TGTGCCAGCAAGAGTACAGGGAGGGGTGGCGAGCAGTACTTC
NA | TRBJ2-1 | NA | TRBV18 | CASSGGADNEQFF | TGTGCCAGCTCAGGGGGGGCGGACAATGAGCAGTTCTTC
NA | TRBJ1-1 | TRBD1 | TRBV30 | CASSTGRTEAFF | TGTGCCTCCTCGACAGGGCGCACTGAAGCTTTCTTT
NA | TRBJ2-2 | TRBD2 | TRBV4-2 | CASSRATSAPHGTGELFF | TGTGCCAGCAGCCGTGCGACTAGCGCCCCTCACGGCACCGGGGAGCTGTTTTTT
NA | TRBJ2-1 | NA | TRBV28 | CASTQGGYNEQFF | TGTGCCAGCACGCAGGGGGGATACAATGAGCAGTTCTTC
NA | TRBJ1-1 | TRBD1 | TRBV6-5 | CASSYRTGNTEAFF | TGTGCCAGCAGTTACAGGACAGGGAATACTGAAGCTTTCTTT
NA | TRBJ2-3 | TRBD1 | TRBV30 | CALTDRGTDTQYF | TGTGCCTTGACGGACAGGGGAACAGATACGCAGTATTTT
once | TRBJ2-1 | NA | TRBV19 | CASNSGSYNEQFF | TGTGCCAGTAACAGCGGTAGCTACAATGAGCAGTTCTTC
few | TRBJ1-5 | TRBD1 | TRBV7-2 | CASSLSGTGETNQPQHF | TGTGCCAGCAGCTTGTCCGGGACAGGGGAGACCAATCAGCCCCAGCATTTT
NA | TRBJ2-7 | NA | TRBV5-1 | CASSSQGYEQYF | TGCGCCAGCAGCTCCCAGGGCTACGAGCAGTACTTC
NA | TRBJ1-5 | NA | TRBV7-8 | CASSLEGVQNNQPQHF | TGTGCCAGCAGCTTAGAGGGGGTACAGAATAATCAGCCCCAGCATTTT
few | TRBJ2-1 | NA | TRBV10-1 | CASSDIGTDSHEQFF | TGCGCCAGCAGTGATATAGGTACTGATAGCCATGAGCAGTTCTTC
NA | TRBJ1-1 | NA | TRBV15 | CATSRDSTEAFF | TGTGCCACCAGCAGAGATTCAACTGAAGCTTTCTTT
NA | TRBJ2-1 | NA | TRBV7-7 | CASSPFAGSNEQFF | TGTGCTAGCAGCCCATTTGCGGGTAGCAATGAGCAGTTCTTC
NA | TRBJ1-5 | TRBD1 | TRBV28 | CASSFPDRGNQPQHF | TGTGCCAGCAGTTTCCCGGACAGGGGCAATCAGCCCCAGCATTTT
NA | TRBJ1-1 | NA | TRBV6-5 | CASSYTLKNTEAFF | TGTGCCAGCAGTTACACCCTAAAGAACACTGAAGCTTTCTTT
NA | TRBJ1-6 | NA | TRBV9 | CASSALGQDISPLHF | TGTGCCAGCAGCGCTCTTGGCCAGGATATTTCACCCCTCCACTTT
NA | TRBJ1-1 | TRBD1 | TRBV5-1 | CASSRQQGTYTEAFF | TGCGCCAGCAGCAGACAACAGGGGACCTACACTGAAGCTTTCTTT
NA | TRBJ2-2 | TRBD1 | TRBV5-1 | CASKDRDRGNTGELFF | TGCGCCAGTAAAGACCGGGACAGGGGGAACACCGGGGAGCTGTTTTTT
once | TRBJ1-5 | NA | TRBV11-2 | CASSLTEDQPQHF | TGTGCCAGCAGCTTGACAGAAGATCAGCCCCAGCATTTT
NA | TRBJ2-7 | NA | TRBV11-3 | CASSLGSYHSYEQYF | TGTGCCAGCAGCTTAGGTAGCTACCACTCCTACGAGCAGTACTTC
NA | TRBJ2-1 | NA | TRBV5-1 | CASSLASAASYNEQFF | TGCGCCAGCAGCTTGGCGTCAGCGGCCTCCTACAATGAGCAGTTCTTC
NA | TRBJ1-5 | TRBD1 | TRBV28 | CASRTRTGQVQPQHF | TGTGCCAGCAGAACCAGGACAGGCCAAGTTCAGCCCCAGCATTTT
NA | TRBJ2-7 | TRBD2 | TRBV4-1 | CASSLPGGAYEQYF | TGCGCCAGCAGTCTCCCCGGGGGGGCCTACGAGCAGTACTTC
NA | TRBJ2-2 | TRBD2 | TRBV10-3 | CAIGGPGTSGNTGELFF | TGTGCCATCGGAGGGCCGGGGACTAGCGGAAACACCGGGGAGCTGTTTTTT
NA | TRBJ1-1 | TRBD1 | TRBV19 | CASSPGQGASTEAFF | TGTGCCAGTAGTCCCGGACAGGGGGCTTCCACTGAAGCTTTCTTT
NA | TRBJ2-7 | TRBD1 | TRBV6-6 | CASSLQPGQTFGEQYF | TGTGCCAGCAGTCTACAACCGGGACAGACTTTCGGGGAGCAGTACTTC
NA | TRBJ2-7 | NA | TRBV27 | CASSFSNPTYEQYF | TGTGCCAGCAGTTTCAGTAATCCCACCTACGAGCAGTACTTC
once | TRBJ2-7 | NA | TRBV19 | CASSQGHEQYF | TGTGCCAGTAGTCAGGGCCACGAGCAGTACTTC
NA | TRBJ1-1 | NA | TRBV28 | CASTPAGEWTEAFF | TGTGCCAGCACCCCGGCAGGGGAGTGGACTGAAGCTTTCTTT
NA | TRBJ2-5 | TRBD2 | TRBV5-1 | CASSFPPASGSWETQYF | TGCGCCAGCAGCTTCCCCCCGGCTAGCGGGAGTTGGGAGACCCAGTACTTC
once | TRBJ2-7 | NA | TRBV11-2 | CASSLTHEQYF | TGTGCCAGCAGCTTAACTCACGAGCAGTACTTC
NA | TRBJ2-7 | NA | TRBV28 | CASSLSFYEQYF | TGTGCCAGCAGTTTATCCTTTTACGAGCAGTACTTC
few | TRBJ2-5 | NA | TRBV7-8 | CASSPGVATIGETQYF | TGTGCCAGCAGCCCCGGGGTAGCCACGATAGGAGAGACCCAGTACTTC
NA | TRBJ2-7 | NA | TRBV6-5 | CASSQIRGAYEQYF | TGTGCCAGCAGTCAGATCCGCGGGGCCTACGAGCAGTACTTC
NA | TRBJ2-1 | NA | TRBV4-1 | CASSQALATRNEQFF | TGCGCCAGCAGCCAAGCGCTAGCCACGCGTAATGAGCAGTTCTTC
NA | TRBJ2-3 | TRBD2 | TRBV2 | CASLERTSGSNTQYF | TGTGCCAGCTTGGAACGGACTAGCGGGAGTAATACGCAGTATTTT
NA | TRBJ1-2 | TRBD1 | TRBV30 | CAWRATGGGGYTF | TGTGCCTGGAGAGCGACAGGGGGCGGAGGCTACACCTTC
NA | TRBJ2-1 | NA | TRBV28 | CASSPGGSYNEQFF | TGTGCCAGCAGCCCCGGGGGCTCCTACAATGAGCAGTTCTTC
NA | TRBJ1-4 | TRBD1 | TRBV7-2 | CASSEQTGGASQKLFF | TGTGCCAGCAGCGAGCAAACAGGGGGTGCTAGTCAAAAACTGTTTTTT
NA | TRBJ2-1 | TRBD2 | TRBV7-9 | CASSLEGWTSGVTYNEQFF | TGTGCCAGCAGCTTAGAAGGGTGGACTAGCGGGGTTACCTACAATGAGCAGTTCTTC
NA | TRBJ1-4 | NA | TRBV7-7 | CASSSFHPSTEQPNEKLFF | TGTGCTAGCAGCTCCTTCCACCCTTCAACGGAACAGCCTAATGAAAAACTGTTTTTT
NA | TRBJ2-1 | NA | TRBV6-6 | CASGRGSSYNEQFF | TGTGCCAGCGGGAGGGGGAGCTCCTACAATGAGCAGTTCTTC
NA | TRBJ1-3 | NA | TRBV6-1 | CASTRSSGNTIYF | TGTGCCAGCACGCGGTCTTCCGGAAACACCATATATTTT
NA | TRBJ1-5 | NA | TRBV6-5 | CASSYGRQSNQPQHF | TGTGCCAGCAGTTACGGGCGACAGAGCAATCAGCCCCAGCATTTT
NA | TRBJ1-5 | NA | TRBV7-2 | CASSLAGGQPQHF | TGTGCCAGCAGCTTAGCCGGGGGACAGCCCCAGCATTTT
NA | TRBJ2-7 | TRBD1 | TRBV7-9 | CASSPSRDRVDEQYF | TGTGCCAGCAGTCCAAGCCGGGACAGGGTCGACGAGCAGTACTTC
once | TRBJ2-5 | TRBD2 | TRBV15 | CATNLGGLEAVTQYF | TGTGCCACCAACCTTGGGGGACTAGAGGCCGTGACCCAGTACTTC
NA | TRBJ1-1 | NA | TRBV2 | CASTRENTEAFF | TGTGCCAGCACGAGGGAGAACACTGAAGCTTTCTTT
NA | TRBJ1-5 | NA | TRBV18 | CASSPLEDQPQHF | TGTGCCAGCTCACCACTGGAGGATCAGCCCCAGCATTTT
NA | TRBJ2-7 | NA | TRBV7-6 | CASSPRDNYEQYF | TGTGCCAGCAGCCCCCGGGACAACTACGAGCAGTACTTC